This TCR beta chain stems from a study of identifying expanded T cells in peripheral blood. Only in-frame clones appear in the TCRdb table, and some are missing; sequencing was by immunoSEQ multiplex PCR. The sample records 90,000 to 100,000 clones, around nine tenths being singletons. For this clone: Its antigen remains unidentified.

Study conclusions and caveats: Two-week clone count variance significantly increased as total template count grew. Technical replicates showed around 1.1 changed clones; approximately 2 weeks approximately 16; four weeks 19.

During the collection period, no donor immune events like infections were recorded. The CDR3 consists of 15 residues. After removal of 5 bases from V and 8 bases from J, the junction contained 7 bases not matched to a gene. Germline V gene lookup returns CDR1 MNHEY and CDR2 SVGAGI. This receptor was identified in a person aged 18 to 75 in good health. The sequencing sample was made of blood. This chain connects TRBV6-5 to TRBJ2-1; 12 bases match TRBD2. The DNA for the CDR3 is TGTGCCAGCAGTAAACTAGCGGGAGGAATCGATGAGCAGTTCTTC. Translation: CASSKLAGGIDEQFF.